The T cell receptor beta chain under discussion was sequenced for a study of CXCR4 blockade with PD-1 therapy in pancreatic cancer (dated by TCRdb to the late 2010s). Regarding the complete study: Multiplex immunohistochemistry and TCRbeta immunosequencing of resected pancreatic ductal adenocarcinoma were combined in the study with ex vivo slice culture in which PD-1 and CXCR4 blockade were tested. Two geographically distinct regions were TCR-sequenced from each of roughly six tumors to assess intratumoral heterogeneity.

Overall results and qualifications from the work: Clonal expansion was observed in tumors, with a mean productive clonality of about 0.15 compared with 0.05 in healthy blood, but no correlation between clonality and survival was found. Because only TCRbeta chains were sequenced, true antigen-specificity overlap among convergent dominant clones remained unconfirmed while awaiting paired alpha-beta single-cell sequencing. A strong correlation was found between the frequency of an amino acid clone and the number of distinct nucleotide rearrangements encoding that clone, which suggests convergent selection driven by common tumor antigens.

The archived tumor blocks were obtained from patients to whom no neoadjuvant therapy had been administered before resection. In the preserved-tissue arm of the study, 30 to 35 surgical resection samples from about 25 previously untreated pancreatic ductal adenocarcinoma patients were used. DNA for the resection arm was extracted from ten 5-micron curls of FFPE tumor lying next to the multiplex immunohistochemistry slide. The immunoSEQ Assay at Adaptive Biotechnologies was used to immunosequence TCRbeta CDR3 regions from the extracted DNA. As for the original processing: To measure the absolute abundance of each unique TCRbeta CDR3, the sequences were collapsed and filtered. Clonality was calculated as 1 minus Pielou's evenness, with only productive in-frame rearrangements included in the computation. Regional overlap was evaluated by tracking the top 100 nucleotide rearrangements across paired samples, and paired versus unrelated samples were compared using the Morisita index. Convergence of nucleotide rearrangements onto identical amino acid sequences was assessed with the immunoSEQ Rearrangement Details tool. TCRdb carries this immuneACCESS record with in-frame sequences only. Its versions omit some clonotypes, under half of them owing to an unresolved V gene in the studies checked, with the rest unexplained. The V and J calls and clone size come from that table; D and trimming were worked out from the DNA. Present in this sample are about 2,000 clones, about 56% of which were seen just once. Of the sample, more than 25% falls within the top ten clones.

This clone was seen a few times. Its recognized antigen is unknown. Per-base quality was not reported, and no clone a single base away is much larger than it. Including cysteine and phenylalanine, the CDR3 has 15 amino acids. The kept DNA is CDR3 alone, 45 bases in frame from the first base. CDR1 and CDR2 are drawn from the germline V gene (reference sequence): LNHDA, SQIVND. V loses 7 bases of germline sequence and J loses 5 bases, and the interval between the two ends is 17 bases. This TCR was sampled from a human donor with pancreatic ductal adenocarcinoma. In this chain, TRBV19 is recombined with TRBJ2-2, with a tentative D gene TRBD2 over 5 matching bases. Specimen: tumor tissue. The CDR3 loop reads CASTPDEGRTGELFF. The nucleotides are TGTGCCAGTACCCCGGACGAGGGAAGGACCGGGGAGCTGTTTTTT.